A selection of T cell receptor beta chains follows, all from one sample in a study of cytomegalovirus exposure and HLA in healthy donors. Only in-frame clones appear in the TCRdb table, and some are missing; sequencing was by immunoSEQ multiplex PCR. In all, the sample yields about 170,000 clones. Sequencing input: PBMCs. These receptors originate from a woman in her late teens or twenties in good health and CMV-seropositive. Each CDR3 is given with its conserved first and last residue. The order of the fields is V gene, D gene, J gene, CDR3 length, CDR3 protein, CDR3 DNA. A D gene is named only where the DNA matches it firmly.

TRBV10-1,TRBD1,TRBJ2-7,15,CATPRNTGGVYEQYF,TGCGCCACTCCGAGGAACACAGGGGGCGTCTACGAGCAGTACTTC
TRBV4-1,.,TRBJ2-1,17,CASSQDPYTGLYNEQFF,TGCGCCAGCAGCCAAGATCCGTACACAGGGCTCTACAATGAGCAGTTCTTC
TRBV19,.,TRBJ1-2,14,CASSNGAGGYGYTF,TGTGCCAGTAGTAACGGTGCCGGGGGCTATGGCTACACCTTC
TRBV7-9,.,TRBJ1-4,14,CASSLATLGGKLFF,TGTGCCAGCAGCTTAGCCACCCTAGGGGGAAAACTGTTTTTT
TRBV7-3,TRBD2,TRBJ2-7,15,CASSLYTSGPLEQYF,TGTGCCAGCAGCTTATACACTAGCGGGCCTTTGGAGCAGTACTTC
TRBV7-9,TRBD1,TRBJ2-7,15,CASSTGAPGKSEQYF,TGTGCCAGCAGCACAGGGGCACCCGGGAAATCCGAGCAGTACTTC
TRBV5-6,.,TRBJ2-7,11,CASSSSYEQYF,TGTGCCAGCAGCTCTTCCTACGAGCAGTACTTC
TRBV7-2,TRBD2,TRBJ2-3,12,CASLLGGDTQYF,TGTGCCAGCCTCCTGGGGGGGGATACGCAGTATTTT
TRBV7-9,.,TRBJ2-3,16,CASSRLRGMGTDTQYF,TGTGCCAGCAGCCGCCTCAGGGGAATGGGCACAGATACGCAGTATTTT
TRBV4-2,TRBD1,TRBJ2-7,15,CASSQGTGGSYEQYF,TGTGCCAGCAGCCAAGGGACAGGGGGCTCCTACGAGCAGTACTTC
TRBV27,TRBD1,TRBJ2-7,15,CASSLTGTGSYEQYF,TGTGCCAGCAGTCTCACCGGGACAGGATCCTACGAGCAGTACTTC
TRBV9,.,TRBJ2-7,12,CASSGSSYEQYF,TGTGCCAGCAGCGGTAGCTCCTACGAGCAGTACTTC
TRBV6-6,TRBD1,TRBJ2-1,13,CASSMTGANEQFF,TGTGCCAGCAGTATGACAGGGGCCAATGAGCAGTTCTTC
TRBV7-8,.,TRBJ1-1,15,CASSFTGIMNTEAFF,TGTGCCAGCAGCTTCACCGGGATAATGAACACTGAAGCTTTCTTT
TRBV7-2,.,TRBJ2-5,13,CASSLLRQETQYF,TGTGCCAGCAGCTTACTCCGCCAAGAGACCCAGTACTTC
TRBV27,TRBD2,TRBJ2-7,16,CASSPFAGGGSYEQYF,TGTGCCAGCAGTCCCTTCGCGGGAGGAGGATCCTACGAGCAGTACTTC
TRBV7-9,.,TRBJ1-1,16,CASSSIRDFGNTEAFF,TGTGCCAGCAGCTCGATCCGGGACTTTGGGAACACTGAAGCTTTCTTT
TRBV19,TRBD1,TRBJ1-1,13,CASSIGQGTEAFF,TGTGCCAGTAGTATAGGACAGGGCACTGAAGCTTTCTTT
TRBV4-1,TRBD2,TRBJ2-1,15,CASSQYGLAGNEQFF,TGCGCCAGCAGCCAATACGGACTAGCGGGAAATGAGCAGTTCTTC
TRBV19,.,TRBJ2-6,18,CASSLVGRGASGANVLTF,TGTGCCAGTAGTCTCGTTGGGAGGGGGGCCTCTGGGGCCAACGTCCTGACTTTC
TRBV9,TRBD1,TRBJ2-7,13,CASSVVDRGEQYF,TGTGCCAGCAGCGTAGTGGACAGGGGTGAGCAGTACTTC
TRBV5-1,.,TRBJ1-4,16,CASSPEPNRANEKLFF,TGCGCCAGCAGTCCGGAGCCAAACAGGGCGAATGAAAAACTGTTTTTT
TRBV29-1,.,TRBJ2-1,10,CSVQYNEQFF,TGCAGCGTTCAGTATAATGAGCAGTTCTTC
TRBV4-2,.,TRBJ2-3,15,CASSQGWAGTDTQYF,TGTGCCAGCAGCCAAGGCTGGGCCGGCACAGATACGCAGTATTTT
TRBV10-2,TRBD1,TRBJ1-2,13,CASSGTGTHGYTF,TGCGCCAGCAGTGGGACAGGGACTCATGGCTACACCTTC
TRBV6-5,TRBD1,TRBJ1-2,13,CASRLDRNYGYTF,TGTGCCAGCAGACTGGACAGGAACTATGGCTACACCTTC
TRBV2,.,TRBJ2-7,14,CASTLGTGRYEQYF,.
TRBV9,TRBD1,TRBJ1-3,15,CASSARTGLGNTIYF,TGTGCCAGCAGCGCTAGGACAGGACTGGGAAACACCATATATTTT
TRBV19,TRBD2,TRBJ2-3,20,CASSFSPPGLAGSSTDTQYF,TGTGCCAGTAGTTTCTCACCCCCAGGACTAGCGGGGTCCTCCACAGATACGCAGTATTTT
TRBV11-2,.,TRBJ2-7,13,CASSLNREGEQYF,TGTGCCAGCAGCCTGAACAGGGAAGGCGAGCAGTACTTC
TRBV10-3,.,TRBJ1-1,13,CAISDGMNTEAFF,TGTGCCATCAGTGACGGGATGAACACTGAAGCTTTCTTT
TRBV7-6,.,TRBJ2-3,13,CASSLFGPDTQYF,TGTGCCAGCAGCTTATTTGGGCCAGATACGCAGTATTTT
TRBV9,.,TRBJ1-1,14,CASSPPTGNTEAFF,TGTGCCAGCAGCCCGCCAACAGGGAACACTGAAGCTTTCTTT
TRBV30,.,TRBJ1-3,16,CAWSVPATNSGNTIYF,TGTGCCTGGAGTGTCCCAGCGACCAACTCTGGAAACACCATATATTTT
TRBV11-2,TRBD2,TRBJ2-1,17,CASTSIRWTSSLNEQFF,TGTGCCAGCACCTCTATCCGGTGGACTAGCTCACTAAATGAGCAGTTCTTC
TRBV30,.,TRBJ1-2,18,CAVIEFLGRGGVNYGYTF,TGTGCCGTTATTGAGTTTTTAGGAAGGGGGGGAGTTAACTATGGCTACACCTTC
TRBV9,TRBD2,TRBJ2-3,17,CASSVVGSGSVTDTQYF,TGTGCCAGCAGCGTAGTGGGGAGCGGGAGTGTCACAGATACGCAGTATTTT
TRBV6-1,TRBD2,TRBJ2-5,16,CASSEAPPTSGETQYF,TGTGCCAGCAGTGAAGCGCCTCCCACTAGCGGGGAGACCCAGTACTTC
TRBV5-1,TRBD1,TRBJ2-1,16,CASSLGGQGAVEEQFF,TGCGCCAGCAGCTTGGGGGGACAGGGGGCGGTGGAAGAGCAGTTCTTC
TRBV5-8,TRBD1,TRBJ2-7,15,CASSRIGTGGYEQYF,TGTGCCAGCAGCAGAATCGGGACAGGGGGGTACGAGCAGTACTTC
TRBV7-9,.,TRBJ1-1,14,CASSLGTGNTEAFF,TGTGCCAGCAGCTTAGGTACAGGGAACACTGAAGCTTTCTTT